This paragraph covers one TCR beta chain sequence. Through a sample-barcoded 5' primer and a J-beta primer mix, a second PCR was run for roughly 7 to 11 cycles. Per sample, CDR3-containing paired-end reads numbered at least 2.5 million. In TCRdb, the 5' RACE reads were re-called with MiXCR into one record per CDR3 protein. This table holds about a million distinct CDR3 sequences, 35% to 40% found once. These data come from a study of blood T cells in healthy people across ages. The CDR3 has 15 residues. The V and J ends lost 3 bases and 4 bases, in that order; junction bases with no gene match: 5. The germline CDR1 and CDR2 sequences are SGHRS and YFSETQ.

Material: blood. This TCR was recovered from a man in his late teens or twenties in good health. The rearrangement links TRBV5-1 to TRBJ2-3; 10 bases fit TRBD1. The chain's CDR3 is CASSSTGGLSDTQYF. The CDR3 DNA reads TGCGCCAGCAGCTCGACAGGGGGCTTGTCAGATACGCAGTATTTT.